This T cell receptor (beta chain) was sequenced for a study of siplizumab effects on memory and regulatory T cells. TCRdb keeps only in-frame clones here, not all; method: immunoSEQ multiplex PCR. The sample shows some 53,000 clones, approximately 97% of them seen only once. Comments on this clone: Its specificity is not known.

Study-wide results and caveats: Mappable alloreactive CD4+ clones were on average about 70% Treg-derived with siplizumab, less than 30% in controls.

The CDR3 runs to 13 residues. V was cut by 2 bases and J by 4 bases, with 11 bases left in between. Germline CDR1 and CDR2: SQVTM and ANQGSEA. The TCR was taken from a human donor in good health. The sample consisted of naive CD4+ T cells sorted from blood. The J gene is TRBJ2-5, the V gene TRBV29-1; D perhaps matches TRBD1 (6 bases). For the CDR3, the DNA is TGCAGCGTTGAAAGCCAGGGGACAGAGACCCAGTACTTC. Protein: CSVESQGTETQYF.